This T cell receptor beta chain is drawn from a study of Graves' ophthalmopathy and Graves' hyperthyroidism. The overall study: The collection of peripheral blood took place at initial diagnosis, before any treatment.

In regard to this clonotype: Its cognate antigen is unknown.

With 5 bases clipped from V and 5 bases from J, the junction kept 8 bases outside the gene matches. The CDR3 has 14 residues. The hyperthyroidism patients, aged 18 to 65, had been newly diagnosed, with under 2 months' duration. TCR beta CDR3 regions were amplified from RNA transcripts. First-round RT-PCR employed HTBI primers, with a second-round multiplex PCR after it. Each CDR3 protein gets one entry after TCRdb re-called the multiplex PCR reads with MiXCR. This repertoire shows about 390,000 distinct CDR3 sequences, 15% to 19% found once; its top ten account for 5.5% to 8%. Findings and limits, study-wide: At around 68% sensitivity and approximately 74% specificity, the model predicted progression of the ophthalmopathy.

The gene calls are TRBV7-1 and TRBJ1-1, with 7 bases identical to TRBD1. TRBV7-1 counts as an open reading frame of uncertain function. The sequence was collected from a woman under 30 with stable Graves' hyperthyroidism. What was sequenced was peripheral blood. CDR3 loop: CASSTQGFETEAFF. CDR3 nucleotide sequence: TGTGCCAGCAGCACACAGGGGTTTGAGACTGAAGCTTTCTTT.